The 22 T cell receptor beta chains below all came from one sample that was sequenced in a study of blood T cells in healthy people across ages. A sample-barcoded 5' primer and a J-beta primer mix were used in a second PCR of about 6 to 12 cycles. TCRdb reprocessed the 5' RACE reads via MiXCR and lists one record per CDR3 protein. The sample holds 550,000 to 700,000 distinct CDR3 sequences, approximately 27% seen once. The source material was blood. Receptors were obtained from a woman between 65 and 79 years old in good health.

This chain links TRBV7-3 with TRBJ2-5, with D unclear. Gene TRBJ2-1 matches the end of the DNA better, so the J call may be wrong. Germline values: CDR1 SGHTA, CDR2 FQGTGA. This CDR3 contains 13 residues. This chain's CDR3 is CASSPSSDNEQFF. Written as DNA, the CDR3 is TGTGCCAGCAGTCCGTCATCGGACAATGAGCAGTTCTTC.

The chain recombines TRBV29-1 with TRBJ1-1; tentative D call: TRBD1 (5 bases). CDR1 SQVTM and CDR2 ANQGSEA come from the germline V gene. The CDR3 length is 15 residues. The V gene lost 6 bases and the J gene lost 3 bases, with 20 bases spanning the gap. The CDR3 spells CSVELGTSLDTEAFF. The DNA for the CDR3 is TGCAGCGTCGAGCTCGGGACTTCCTTGGACACTGAAGCTTTCTTT.

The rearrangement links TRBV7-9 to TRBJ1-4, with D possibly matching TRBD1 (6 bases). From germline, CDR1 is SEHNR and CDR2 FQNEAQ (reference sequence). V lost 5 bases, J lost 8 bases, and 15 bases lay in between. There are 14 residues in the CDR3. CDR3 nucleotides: TGTGCCAGCAGCCGCCGACAGGATGGAGAAAAACTGTTTTTT. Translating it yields CASSRRQDGEKLFF.

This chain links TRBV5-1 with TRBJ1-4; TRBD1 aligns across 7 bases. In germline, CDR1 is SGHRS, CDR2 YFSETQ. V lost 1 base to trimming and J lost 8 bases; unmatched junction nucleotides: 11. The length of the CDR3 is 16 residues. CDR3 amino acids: CASSLNRDSPNEKLFF. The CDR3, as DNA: TGCGCCAGCAGCTTGAACCGGGACAGCCCCAACGAAAAACTGTTTTTT.

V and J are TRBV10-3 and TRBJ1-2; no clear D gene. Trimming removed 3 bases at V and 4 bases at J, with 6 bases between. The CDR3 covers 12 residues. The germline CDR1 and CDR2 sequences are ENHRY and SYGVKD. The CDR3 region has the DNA TGTGCCATCAGTGAAACCTCCTATGGCTACACCTTC. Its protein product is CAISETSYGYTF.

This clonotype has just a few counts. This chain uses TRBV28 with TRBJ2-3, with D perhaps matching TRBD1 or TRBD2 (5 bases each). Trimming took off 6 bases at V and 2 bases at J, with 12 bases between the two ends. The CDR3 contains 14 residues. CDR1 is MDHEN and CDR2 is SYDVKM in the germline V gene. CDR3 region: CASRTGTDTDTQYF. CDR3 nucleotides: TGTGCCAGCAGAACCGGGACGGACACAGATACGCAGTATTTT.

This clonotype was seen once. CDR3 nucleotides: TGCGCCAGCAGCTTCGGGGGGGCCCCCTACAATGAGCAGTTCTTC. Translation: CASSFGGAPYNEQFF. V is TRBV5-1 and J is TRBJ2-1; TRBD2 aligns across 8 bases. V shed 2 bases, J shed 2 bases, and the junction held 3 bases outside the gene matches. CDR1 is SGHRS, CDR2 YFSETQ, per germline. The CDR3 is made up of 15 amino acids.

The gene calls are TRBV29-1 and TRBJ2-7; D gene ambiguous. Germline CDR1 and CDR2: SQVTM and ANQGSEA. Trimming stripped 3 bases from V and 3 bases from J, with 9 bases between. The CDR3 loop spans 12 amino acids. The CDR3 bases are TGCAGCGTTGAGAACAGTTACTACGAGCAGTACTTC. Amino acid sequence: CSVENSYYEQYF.

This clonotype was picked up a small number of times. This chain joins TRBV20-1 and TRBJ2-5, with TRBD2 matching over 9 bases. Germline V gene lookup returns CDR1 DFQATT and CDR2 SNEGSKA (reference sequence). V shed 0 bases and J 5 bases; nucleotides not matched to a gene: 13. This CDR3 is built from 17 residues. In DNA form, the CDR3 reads TGCAGTGCTAGAGATTCTTCGGCTAGCGGGGCCAGGGAGACCCAGTACTTC. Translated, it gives CSARDSSASGARETQYF.

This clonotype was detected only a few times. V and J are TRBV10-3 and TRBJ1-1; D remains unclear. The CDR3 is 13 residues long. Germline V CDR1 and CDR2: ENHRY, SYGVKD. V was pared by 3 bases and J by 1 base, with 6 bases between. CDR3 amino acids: CAISETENTEAFF. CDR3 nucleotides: TGTGCCATCAGTGAAACAGAGAACACTGAAGCTTTCTTT.

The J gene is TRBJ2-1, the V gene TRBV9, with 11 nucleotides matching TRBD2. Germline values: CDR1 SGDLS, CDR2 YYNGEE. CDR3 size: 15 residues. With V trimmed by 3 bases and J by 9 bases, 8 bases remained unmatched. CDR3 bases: TGTGCCAGCAGCGGTGGGGCTAGCGGGAGGTCTGAGCAGTTCTTC. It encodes CASSGGASGRSEQFF.

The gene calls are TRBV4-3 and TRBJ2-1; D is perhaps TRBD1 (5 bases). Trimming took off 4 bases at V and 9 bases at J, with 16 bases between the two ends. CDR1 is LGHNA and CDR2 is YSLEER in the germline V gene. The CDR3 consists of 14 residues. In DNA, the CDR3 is TGCGCCAGCAGCCGGACCTACCCAGACAGTGAGCAGTTCTTC. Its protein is CASSRTYPDSEQFF.

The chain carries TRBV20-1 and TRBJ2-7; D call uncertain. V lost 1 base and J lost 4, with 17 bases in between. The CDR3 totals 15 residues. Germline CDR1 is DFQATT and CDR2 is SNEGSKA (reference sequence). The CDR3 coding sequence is TGCAGTGCTAGAGCTCTGACTGGAGAGGTGTACGAGCAGTACTTC. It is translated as CSARALTGEVYEQYF.

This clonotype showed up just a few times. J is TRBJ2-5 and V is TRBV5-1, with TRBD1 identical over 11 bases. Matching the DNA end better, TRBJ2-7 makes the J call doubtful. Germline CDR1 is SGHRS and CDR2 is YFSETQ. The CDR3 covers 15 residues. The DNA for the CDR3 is TGCGCCAGCAGCTCGGCAGGGACAGGGGGTAGCGAGCAGTACTTC. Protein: CASSSAGTGGSEQYF.

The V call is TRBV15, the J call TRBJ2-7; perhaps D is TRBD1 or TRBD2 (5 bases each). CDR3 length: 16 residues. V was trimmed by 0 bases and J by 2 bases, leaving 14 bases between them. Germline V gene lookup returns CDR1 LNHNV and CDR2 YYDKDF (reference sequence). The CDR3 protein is CATSRDRDLGTYEQYF. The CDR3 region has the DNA TGTGCCACCAGCAGAGATCGGGACCTAGGGACCTACGAGCAGTACTTC.

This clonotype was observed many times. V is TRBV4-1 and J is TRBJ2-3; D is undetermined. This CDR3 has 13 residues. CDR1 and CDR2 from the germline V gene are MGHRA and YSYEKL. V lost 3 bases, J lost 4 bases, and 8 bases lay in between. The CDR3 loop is CASSQIGPDTQYF. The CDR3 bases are TGCGCCAGCAGCCAGATAGGACCAGATACGCAGTATTTT.

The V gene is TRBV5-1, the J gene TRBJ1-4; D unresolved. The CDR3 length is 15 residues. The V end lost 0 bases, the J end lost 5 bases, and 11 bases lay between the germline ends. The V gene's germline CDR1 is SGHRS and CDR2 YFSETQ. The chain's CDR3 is CASSLAARLNEKLFF. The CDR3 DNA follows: TGCGCCAGCAGCTTGGCGGCACGGCTGAATGAAAAACTGTTTTTT.

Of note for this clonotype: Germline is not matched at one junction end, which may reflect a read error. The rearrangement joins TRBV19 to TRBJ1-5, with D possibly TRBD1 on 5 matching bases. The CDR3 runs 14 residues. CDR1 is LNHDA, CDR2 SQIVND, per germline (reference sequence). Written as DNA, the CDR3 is TGCGCCAGTAGTATTCGAGACAGTAATCAGCCCCAGCATTTT. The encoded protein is CASSIRDSNQPQHF.

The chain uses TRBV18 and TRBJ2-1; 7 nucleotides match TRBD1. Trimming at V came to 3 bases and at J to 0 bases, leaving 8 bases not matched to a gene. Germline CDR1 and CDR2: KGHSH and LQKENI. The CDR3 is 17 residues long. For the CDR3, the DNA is TGTGCCAGCTCACCTACGTCAGGGGGTGTCTCCTACAATGAGCAGTTCTTC. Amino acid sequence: CASSPTSGGVSYNEQFF.

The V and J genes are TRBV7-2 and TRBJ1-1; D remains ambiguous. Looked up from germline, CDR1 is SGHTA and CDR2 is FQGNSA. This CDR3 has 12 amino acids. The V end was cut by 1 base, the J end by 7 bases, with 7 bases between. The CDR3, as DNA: TGTGCCAGCAGCTTAGTGGGCCTTGAAGCTTTCTTT. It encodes CASSLVGLEAFF. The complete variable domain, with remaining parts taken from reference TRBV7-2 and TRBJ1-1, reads GAGVSQSPSNKVTEKGKDVELRCDPISGHTALYWYRQSLGQGLEFLIYFQGNSAPDKSGLPSDRFSAERTGGSVSTLTIQRTQQEDSAVYLCASSLVGLEAFFGQGTRLTVV.

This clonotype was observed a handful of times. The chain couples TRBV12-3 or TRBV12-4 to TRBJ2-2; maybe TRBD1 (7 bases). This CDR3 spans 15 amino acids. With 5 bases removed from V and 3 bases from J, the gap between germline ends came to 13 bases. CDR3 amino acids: CASSQGGRYTGELFF. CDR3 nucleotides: TGTGCCAGCAGTCAGGGGGGTCGGTACACCGGGGAGCTGTTTTTT.

CDR3 nucleotides: TGTGCCATCCGCCCCCGGAGAGGAGAGAACACCATATATTTT. Protein product: CAIRPRRGENTIYF. J is TRBJ1-3 and V is TRBV6-6; D call uncertain. CDR1 is MNHNY, CDR2 SVGAGI, per germline (reference sequence). Trimming stripped 10 bases from V and 7 bases from J, with 20 bases between. CDR3 length: 14 residues.